These T cell receptor beta chains were read from a single sample in a study of technical replicates of blood from a few donors. The repertoire was sequenced with immunoSEQ multiplex PCR; TCRdb's copy has only in-frame clones and lacks some. The sample holds tens of thousands of clones; more than 85% are singletons and the top ten take about 0.35%. What was sequenced was T cells isolated from PBMCs. Receptors originate from a human donor in good health. Some clones in this sample may be carry-over from other donors' samples. Each CDR3 is given without its conserved first and last residue. The order of the fields is V gene, J gene, clone size, D gene, CDR3 length, CDR3 protein. A D gene is named only where the DNA matches it firmly. Clone sizes are given selectively: once, few, many, or a class where the clone is expanded.

v_gene: TRBV7-9
j_gene: TRBJ2-1
abundance: .
d_gene: TRBD2
len: 12
CDR3aa: ASSRTSGNNEQF

v_gene: TRBV19
j_gene: TRBJ1-4
abundance: few
d_gene: TRBD1
len: 10
CDR3aa: ASRPPGGDLF

v_gene: TRBV5-1
j_gene: TRBJ2-7
abundance: few
d_gene: TRBD2
len: 12
CDR3aa: ASSSAGGYHEQY

v_gene: TRBV6-5
j_gene: TRBJ2-1
abundance: once
d_gene: TRBD2
len: 13
CDR3aa: ASRPSGSHYNEQF

v_gene: TRBV6-5
j_gene: TRBJ2-7
abundance: .
d_gene: TRBD1
len: 11
CDR3aa: ASTSTGVGEQY

v_gene: TRBV7-2
j_gene: TRBJ2-3
abundance: .
d_gene: TRBD2
len: 12
CDR3aa: ASSLAGATDTQY

v_gene: TRBV30
j_gene: TRBJ2-1
abundance: .
d_gene: TRBD2
len: 12
CDR3aa: AWRSTSVADEQF

v_gene: TRBV6-6
j_gene: TRBJ2-5
abundance: .
d_gene: .
len: 12
CDR3aa: ASENSGRQETQY

v_gene: TRBV25-1
j_gene: TRBJ2-5
abundance: .
d_gene: .
len: 11
CDR3aa: ASSELTRETQY

v_gene: TRBV7-9
j_gene: TRBJ2-7
abundance: .
d_gene: .
len: 14
CDR3aa: ASSLKGDQANYEQY

v_gene: TRBV27
j_gene: TRBJ1-2
abundance: few
d_gene: TRBD1
len: 11
CDR3aa: ASAGTGGHGYT

v_gene: TRBV30
j_gene: TRBJ1-5
abundance: .
d_gene: .
len: 11
CDR3aa: AWRGGSNQPQH

v_gene: TRBV7-9
j_gene: TRBJ1-2
abundance: .
d_gene: .
len: 10
CDR3aa: ASSLGMSGYT

v_gene: TRBV19
j_gene: TRBJ2-2
abundance: .
d_gene: TRBD2
len: 13
CDR3aa: ASTKGLGNTGELF

v_gene: TRBV6-5
j_gene: TRBJ2-6
abundance: .
d_gene: .
len: 13
CDR3aa: ASRVLRSGANVLT

v_gene: TRBV7-2
j_gene: TRBJ2-7
abundance: once
d_gene: .
len: 13
CDR3aa: ASSLKGYVSLEQY

v_gene: TRBV15
j_gene: TRBJ2-2
abundance: .
d_gene: .
len: 13
CDR3aa: ATSRVTGSVGELF

v_gene: TRBV19
j_gene: TRBJ1-4
abundance: .
d_gene: .
len: 13
CDR3aa: ASRLTGGTNEKLF

v_gene: TRBV9
j_gene: TRBJ1-1
abundance: .
d_gene: .
len: 17
CDR3aa: ASSVSKGGGLGLRSEAF

v_gene: TRBV5-4
j_gene: TRBJ1-1
abundance: .
d_gene: .
len: 14
CDR3aa: ASSFPRTGHFSEAF

v_gene: TRBV7-2
j_gene: TRBJ2-7
abundance: .
d_gene: TRBD1
len: 13
CDR3aa: ASSPRQGNSYEQY

v_gene: TRBV21-1
j_gene: TRBJ2-7
abundance: .
d_gene: .
len: 13
CDR3aa: ASSKRLAGAYEQY

v_gene: TRBV5-1
j_gene: TRBJ1-1
abundance: .
d_gene: TRBD1
len: 13
CDR3aa: ASSPTRTGGSEAF

v_gene: TRBV7-3
j_gene: TRBJ2-1
abundance: .
d_gene: .
len: 13
CDR3aa: ASSLRGSSHNEQF

v_gene: TRBV13
j_gene: TRBJ1-1
abundance: .
d_gene: .
len: 10
CDR3aa: ASSAENTEAF

v_gene: TRBV4-1
j_gene: TRBJ2-2
abundance: .
d_gene: TRBD2
len: 13
CDR3aa: ASNGLAGGNGELF

v_gene: TRBV5-8
j_gene: TRBJ2-1
abundance: .
d_gene: .
len: 13
CDR3aa: ASSWNGLQRNEQF

v_gene: TRBV27
j_gene: TRBJ1-5
abundance: .
d_gene: .
len: 13
CDR3aa: TSSLKKGRGQPQH

v_gene: TRBV2
j_gene: TRBJ1-3
abundance: .
d_gene: .
len: 12
CDR3aa: ASSSGSSGNTIY

v_gene: TRBV11-2
j_gene: TRBJ1-2
abundance: .
d_gene: .
len: 12
CDR3aa: ASSLGQAFYGYT

v_gene: TRBV10-3
j_gene: TRBJ1-1
abundance: .
d_gene: .
len: 11
CDR3aa: AISEYRDSEAF

v_gene: TRBV7-9
j_gene: TRBJ1-3
abundance: .
d_gene: .
len: 10
CDR3aa: ANAVVGNTIY

v_gene: TRBV13
j_gene: TRBJ2-1
abundance: .
d_gene: TRBD2
len: 13
CDR3aa: ASSLILAGNNEQF

v_gene: TRBV7-9
j_gene: TRBJ2-1
abundance: .
d_gene: TRBD2
len: 13
CDR3aa: ASSPQAGTYNEQF

v_gene: TRBV10-1
j_gene: TRBJ2-7
abundance: .
d_gene: .
len: 13
CDR3aa: ASSDSLGDIGEQY

v_gene: TRBV14
j_gene: TRBJ1-2
abundance: once
d_gene: .
len: 11
CDR3aa: ATSWGAAYGYT

v_gene: TRBV5-4
j_gene: TRBJ1-3
abundance: .
d_gene: .
len: 11
CDR3aa: ASSLAGRNTIY

v_gene: TRBV27
j_gene: TRBJ2-7
abundance: .
d_gene: .
len: 12
CDR3aa: ASSLSIQWNEQY

v_gene: TRBV7-2
j_gene: TRBJ2-7
abundance: once
d_gene: .
len: 9
CDR3aa: ASSLLYEQY

v_gene: TRBV7-9
j_gene: TRBJ1-4
abundance: once
d_gene: .
len: 12
CDR3aa: ASSLEPPNEKLF

v_gene: TRBV19
j_gene: TRBJ2-5
abundance: .
d_gene: TRBD2
len: 13
CDR3aa: ASTPLAGAQETQY